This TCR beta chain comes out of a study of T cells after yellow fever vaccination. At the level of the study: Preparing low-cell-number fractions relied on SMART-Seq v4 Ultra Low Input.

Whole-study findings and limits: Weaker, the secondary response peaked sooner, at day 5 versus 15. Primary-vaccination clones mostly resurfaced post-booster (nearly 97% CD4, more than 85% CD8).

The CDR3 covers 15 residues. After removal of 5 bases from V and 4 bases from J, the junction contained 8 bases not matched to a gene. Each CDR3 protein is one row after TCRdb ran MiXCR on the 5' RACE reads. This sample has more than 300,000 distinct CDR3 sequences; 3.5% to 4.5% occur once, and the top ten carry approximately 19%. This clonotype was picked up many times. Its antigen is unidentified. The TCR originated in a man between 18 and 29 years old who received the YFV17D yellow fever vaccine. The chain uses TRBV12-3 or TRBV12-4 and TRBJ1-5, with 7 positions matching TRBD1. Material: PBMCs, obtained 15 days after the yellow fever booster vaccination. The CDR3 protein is CASSPTGISNQPQHF. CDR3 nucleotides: TGTGCCAGCAGTCCGACAGGGATCTCAAATCAGCCCCAGCATTTT.